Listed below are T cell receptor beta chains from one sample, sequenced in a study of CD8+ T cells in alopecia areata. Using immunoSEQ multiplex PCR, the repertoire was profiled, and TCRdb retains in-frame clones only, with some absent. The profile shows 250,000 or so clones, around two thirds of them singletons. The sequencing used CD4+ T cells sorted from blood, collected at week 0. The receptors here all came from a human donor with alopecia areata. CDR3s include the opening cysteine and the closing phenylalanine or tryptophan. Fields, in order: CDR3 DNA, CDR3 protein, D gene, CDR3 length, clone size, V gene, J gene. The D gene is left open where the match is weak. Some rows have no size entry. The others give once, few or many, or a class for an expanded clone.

TGTGCCAGCACCCGGCGGGAAAAACTGTTTTTT	CASTRREKLFF	NA	11	NA	TRBV6-6	TRBJ1-4
TGTGCCTGGAGTCAGGGAAGCTATGGCTACACCTTC	CAWSQGSYGYTF	NA	12	few	TRBV30	TRBJ1-2
TGCGCCAGCAGCCAAGGCCCTTCCTCCTACAATGAGCAGTTCTTC	CASSQGPSSYNEQFF	NA	15	NA	TRBV4-3	TRBJ2-1
TGTGCCAGCAGCGCGAGTTCAATCTCGAACTACGAGCAGTACTTC	CASSASSISNYEQYF	NA	15	NA	TRBV7-2	TRBJ2-7
TGTGCCAGCAGTTACTCTGGCGGACGCACAGATACGCAGTATTTT	CASSYSGGRTDTQYF	NA	15	NA	TRBV6-5	TRBJ2-3
TGTGCCAGCAGCTCGCCAGTAGGTTCACCCCTCCACTTT	CASSSPVGSPLHF	NA	13	NA	TRBV7-9	TRBJ1-6
TGTGCCATCAGTGAGTCAGGTGGTGGCTACACCTTC	CAISESGGGYTF	NA	12	NA	TRBV10-3	TRBJ1-2
TGTGCCAGCAGTTTCTGGGGAGCAGATACGCAGTATTTT	CASSFWGADTQYF	NA	13	NA	TRBV27	TRBJ2-3
TGCAGCGGAGGGGGCGCAGGCTATGGCTACACCTTC	CSGGGAGYGYTF	TRBD1	12	NA	TRBV29-1	TRBJ1-2
TGTGCCAGTCGCGGACACCCCGGGGAGCTGTTTTTT	CASRGHPGELFF	NA	12	NA	TRBV19	TRBJ2-2
TGCAGTGCTAGGTGGGGGGATACGCAGTATTTT	CSARWGDTQYF	NA	11	NA	TRBV20-1	TRBJ2-3
TGCGCCAGCAGCCACACCGAAGATACTGAAGCTTTCTTT	CASSHTEDTEAFF	NA	13	NA	TRBV4-3	TRBJ1-1
TGTGCCAGCAGTGTTAGCGGGGGTTCCTACAATGAGCAGTTCTTC	CASSVSGGSYNEQFF	TRBD2	15	few	TRBV2	TRBJ2-1
TGTGCCAGCAGCTTCGGGACAGCTTCCTACGAGCAGTACTTC	CASSFGTASYEQYF	TRBD1	14	NA	TRBV7-2	TRBJ2-7
TGCAGCGTTGGGGCAGGACTCCAAGAGACCCAGTACTTC	CSVGAGLQETQYF	NA	13	NA	TRBV29-1	TRBJ2-5
TGCAGCGTTGAAGGGACAGTCCCCTACGAGCAGTACTTC	CSVEGTVPYEQYF	NA	13	NA	TRBV29-1	TRBJ2-7
TGTGCCAGCAGCTTCGGCAGCCCGTCCTACAATGAGCAGTTCTTC	CASSFGSPSYNEQFF	NA	15	NA	TRBV5-6	TRBJ2-1
TGTGCCAGCACTGGTGACCAGGGGTCACCCCTCCACTTT	CASTGDQGSPLHF	NA	13	NA	TRBV2	TRBJ1-6
TGTGCCAGCAGTAAGACAGGGCAGTATGGCTACACCTTC	CASSKTGQYGYTF	TRBD1	13	once	TRBV6-5	TRBJ1-2
TGTGCCAGCAGCTTAGGTCTCAGGGACCAAGAGACCCAGTACTTC	CASSLGLRDQETQYF	NA	15	NA	TRBV11-2	TRBJ2-5
TGCAGCGTTGCAGCGGGGGGGTCAGATACGCAGTATTTT	CSVAAGGSDTQYF	TRBD2	13	once	TRBV29-1	TRBJ2-3
TGTGCCACCAGCAGGGGTTTTGACTACGAGCAGTACTTC	CATSRGFDYEQYF	NA	13	NA	TRBV15	TRBJ2-7
TGTGCCATCAACCCCGGGACTAGCGGGCACGAGCAGTACTTC	CAINPGTSGHEQYF	TRBD2	14	NA	TRBV10-3	TRBJ2-7
TGTGCCAGTAGTACGCAGACAGGGGGCACTGAAGCTTTCTTT	CASSTQTGGTEAFF	TRBD1	14	few	TRBV19	TRBJ1-1
TGCAGCGCAGTGACAGGGGCCCACGGCACCGGGGAGCTGTTTTTT	CSAVTGAHGTGELFF	TRBD1	15	NA	TRBV29-1	TRBJ2-2
TGTGCCAGCTCACGGGACAGGGCCGGGGCCAACGTCCTGACTTTC	CASSRDRAGANVLTF	TRBD1	15	once	TRBV18	TRBJ2-6
TGTGCCAGCAGCGTCAGTAGTGAGCAGTTCTTC	CASSVSSEQFF	NA	11	NA	TRBV9	TRBJ2-1